The entry that follows covers one T cell receptor beta chain sequence. Its antigen remains unidentified. This sample was taken from a study of T cell responses to AZD1222 COVID-19 vaccine. Whole-study results and caveats: After two AZD1222 doses, spike-specific TCR breadth and depth rose versus day 0.

The method was immunoSEQ multiplex PCR; TCRdb's version includes in-frame clones alone and lacks a portion of them. The sample lists 150,000 or so clones; approximately 92% were seen once. The CDR3 is made up of 17 amino acids. J gave up 0 bases and V 7 bases, and 13 bases lay outside the gene matches. In germline, CDR1 is SGHNT, CDR2 YENEEA. The analysis combined second doses at about 4 or about 12 weeks. This TCR came from an adult who received the AZD1222 COVID-19 vaccine. The sample consisted of peripheral blood, taken 28 days after the second AZD1222 dose. This rearrangement joins TRBV11-3 to TRBJ2-3; 7 bases fit TRBD2. CDR3 sequence (DNA): TGTGCCAGCATCTACGTGAGCGGGGCTTCTAGCACAGATACGCAGTATTTT. Translation gives CASIYVSGASSTDTQYF.